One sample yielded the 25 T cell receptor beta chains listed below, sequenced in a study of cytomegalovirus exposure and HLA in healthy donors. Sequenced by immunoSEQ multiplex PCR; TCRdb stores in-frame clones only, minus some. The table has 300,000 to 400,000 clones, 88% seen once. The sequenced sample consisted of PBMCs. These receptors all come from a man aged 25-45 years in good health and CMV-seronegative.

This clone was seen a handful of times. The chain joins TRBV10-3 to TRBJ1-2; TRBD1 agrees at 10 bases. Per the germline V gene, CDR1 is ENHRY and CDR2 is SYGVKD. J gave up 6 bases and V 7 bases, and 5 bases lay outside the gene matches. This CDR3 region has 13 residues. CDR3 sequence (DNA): TGTGCCATCACCACGACAGGGGGCAATGGCTACACCTTC. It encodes CAITTTGGNGYTF.

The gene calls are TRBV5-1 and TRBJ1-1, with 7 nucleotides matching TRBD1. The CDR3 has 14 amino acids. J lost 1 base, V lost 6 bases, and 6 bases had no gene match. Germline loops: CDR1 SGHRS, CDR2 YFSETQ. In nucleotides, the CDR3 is TGCGCCAGCACCCGACAGGGCGGGAACACTGAAGCTTTCTTT. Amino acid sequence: CASTRQGGNTEAFF.

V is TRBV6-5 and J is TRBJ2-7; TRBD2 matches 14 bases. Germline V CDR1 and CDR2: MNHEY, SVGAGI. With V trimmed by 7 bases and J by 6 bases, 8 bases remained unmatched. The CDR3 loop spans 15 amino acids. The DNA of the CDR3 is TGTGCCAGCAAGCAGGGACTAGCGGGGGTCGGCGAGCAGTACTTC. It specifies CASKQGLAGVGEQYF.

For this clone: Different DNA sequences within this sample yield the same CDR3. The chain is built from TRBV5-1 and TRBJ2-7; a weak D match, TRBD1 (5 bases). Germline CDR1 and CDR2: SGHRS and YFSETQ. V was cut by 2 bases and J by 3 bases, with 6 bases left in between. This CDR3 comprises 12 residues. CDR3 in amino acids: CASSFQGYEQYF. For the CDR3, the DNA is TGCGCCAGCAGCTTCCAGGGCTACGAGCAGTACTTC.

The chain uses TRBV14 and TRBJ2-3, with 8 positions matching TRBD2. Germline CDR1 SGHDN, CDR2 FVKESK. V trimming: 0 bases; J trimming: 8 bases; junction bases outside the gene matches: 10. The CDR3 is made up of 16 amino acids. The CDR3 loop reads CASSQETGGPVGTQYF. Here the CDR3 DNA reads TGTGCCAGCAGCCAAGAGACGGGGGGGCCCGTAGGTACGCAGTATTTT. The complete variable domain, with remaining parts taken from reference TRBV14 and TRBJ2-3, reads EAGVTQFPSHSVIEKGQTVTLRCDPISGHDNLYWYRRVMGKEIKFLLHFVKESKQDESGMPNNRFLAERTGGTYSTLKVQPAELEDSGVYFCASSQETGGPVGTQYFGPGTRLTVL.

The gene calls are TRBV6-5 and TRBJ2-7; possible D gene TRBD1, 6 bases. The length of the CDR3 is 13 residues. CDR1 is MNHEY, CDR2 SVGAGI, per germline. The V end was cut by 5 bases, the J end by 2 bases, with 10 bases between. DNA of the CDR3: TGTGCCAGCAGTGAAACAGGGCCCTACGAGCAGTACTTC. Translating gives CASSETGPYEQYF.

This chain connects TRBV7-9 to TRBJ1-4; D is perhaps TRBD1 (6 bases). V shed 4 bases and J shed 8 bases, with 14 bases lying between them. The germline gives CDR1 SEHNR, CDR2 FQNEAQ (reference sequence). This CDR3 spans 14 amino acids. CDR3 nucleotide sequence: TGTGCCAGCAGCTCGGCGGGGGGCGGGGAAAAACTGTTTTTT. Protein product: CASSSAGGGEKLFF.

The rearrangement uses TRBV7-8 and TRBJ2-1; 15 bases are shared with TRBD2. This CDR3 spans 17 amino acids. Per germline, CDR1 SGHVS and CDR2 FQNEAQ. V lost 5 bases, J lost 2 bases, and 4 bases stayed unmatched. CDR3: CASSPGTSGGPYNEQFF. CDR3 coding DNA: TGTGCCAGCAGCCCTGGGACTAGCGGGGGGCCCTACAATGAGCAGTTCTTC. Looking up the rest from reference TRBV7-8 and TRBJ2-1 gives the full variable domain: GAGVSQSPRYKVAKRGQDVALRCDPISGHVSLFWYQQALGQGPEFLTYFQNEAQLDKSGLPSDRFFAERPEGSVSTLKIQRTQQEDSAVYLCASSPGTSGGPYNEQFFGPGTRLTVL.

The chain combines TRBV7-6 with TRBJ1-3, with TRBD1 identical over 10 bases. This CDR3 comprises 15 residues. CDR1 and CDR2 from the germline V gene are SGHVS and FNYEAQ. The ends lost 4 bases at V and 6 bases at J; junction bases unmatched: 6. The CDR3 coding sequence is TGTGCCAGCAGCTCGTTGACAGGGGGCGAAAACACCATATATTTT. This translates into CASSSLTGGENTIYF.

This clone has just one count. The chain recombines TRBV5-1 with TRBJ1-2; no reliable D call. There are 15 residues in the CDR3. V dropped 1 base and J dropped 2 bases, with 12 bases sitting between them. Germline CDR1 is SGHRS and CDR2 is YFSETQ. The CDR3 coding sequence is TGCGCCAGCAGCTTGAGCCAGGCTAACAACTATGGCTACACCTTC. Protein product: CASSLSQANNYGYTF. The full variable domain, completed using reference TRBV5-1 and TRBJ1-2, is KAGVTQTPRYLIKTRGQQVTLSCSPISGHRSVSWYQQTPGQGLQFLFEYFSETQRNKGNFPGRFSGRQFSNSRSEMNVSTLELGDSALYLCASSLSQANNYGYTFGSGTRLTVV.

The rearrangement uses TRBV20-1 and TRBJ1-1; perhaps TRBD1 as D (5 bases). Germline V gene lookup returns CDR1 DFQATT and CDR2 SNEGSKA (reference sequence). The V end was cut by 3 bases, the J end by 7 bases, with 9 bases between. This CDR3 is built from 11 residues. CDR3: CSARLTVEAFF. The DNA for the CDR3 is TGCAGTGCTAGGTTGACAGTTGAAGCTTTCTTT.

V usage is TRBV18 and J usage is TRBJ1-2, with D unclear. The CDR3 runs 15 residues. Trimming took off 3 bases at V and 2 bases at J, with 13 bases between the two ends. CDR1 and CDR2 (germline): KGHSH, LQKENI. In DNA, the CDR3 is TGTGCCAGCTCACCGACGAGGCAATACAACTATGGCTACACCTTC. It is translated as CASSPTRQYNYGYTF.

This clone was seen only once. The CDR3 nucleotides read TGTGCCAGCAGCCTACAGGGACAGGGCACAGATACGCAGTATTTT. Amino acids: CASSLQGQGTDTQYF. The V gene is TRBV9, the J gene TRBJ2-3; 8 nucleotides match TRBD1. This CDR3 is 15 amino acids long. CDR1 and CDR2 from the germline V gene are SGDLS and YYNGEE. The V segment lost 4 bases and the J segment 1 base; nucleotides outside the gene matches: 5.

CDR3 protein: CASSRETDTQYF. The DNA for the CDR3 is TGTGCCAGCAGCAGGGAAACAGATACGCAGTATTTT. The chain couples TRBV6-5 to TRBJ2-3; D might be TRBD1 (5 bases). The germline gives CDR1 MNHEY, CDR2 SVGAGI. Deletions cut 6 bases from V and 3 bases from J, with 7 bases between. This CDR3 is 12 amino acids long.

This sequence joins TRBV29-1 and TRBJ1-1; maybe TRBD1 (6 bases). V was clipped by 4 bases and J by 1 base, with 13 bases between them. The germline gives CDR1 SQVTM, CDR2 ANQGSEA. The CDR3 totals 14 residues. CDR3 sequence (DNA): TGCAGCGTTGTTGGGATGGACAGGAACACTGAAGCTTTCTTT. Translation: CSVVGMDRNTEAFF.

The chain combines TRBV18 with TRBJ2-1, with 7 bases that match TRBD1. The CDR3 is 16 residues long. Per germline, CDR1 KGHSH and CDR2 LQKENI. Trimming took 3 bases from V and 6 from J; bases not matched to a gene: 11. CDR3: CASSPIIGTASNEQFF. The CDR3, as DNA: TGTGCCAGCTCACCGATTATCGGGACAGCTAGCAATGAGCAGTTCTTC. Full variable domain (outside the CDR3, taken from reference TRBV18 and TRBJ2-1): NAGVMQNPRHLVRRRGQEARLRCSPMKGHSHVYWYRQLPEEGLKFMVYLQKENIIDESGMPKERFSAEFPKEGPSILRIQQVVRGDSAAYFCASSPIIGTASNEQFFGPGTRLTVL.

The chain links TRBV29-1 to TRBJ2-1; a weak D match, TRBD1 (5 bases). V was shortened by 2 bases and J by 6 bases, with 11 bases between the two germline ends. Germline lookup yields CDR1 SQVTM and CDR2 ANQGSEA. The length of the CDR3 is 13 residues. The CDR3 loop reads CSVEHDRINEQFF. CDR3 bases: TGCAGCGTTGAACACGACAGAATCAATGAGCAGTTCTTC.

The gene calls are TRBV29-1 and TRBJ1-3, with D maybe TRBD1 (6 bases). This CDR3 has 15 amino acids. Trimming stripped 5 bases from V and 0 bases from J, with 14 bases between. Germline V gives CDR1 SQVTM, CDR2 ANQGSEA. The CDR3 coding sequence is TGCAGCGTTTCAGGGGTTTCAACCTCTGGAAACACCATATATTTT. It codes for CSVSGVSTSGNTIYF.

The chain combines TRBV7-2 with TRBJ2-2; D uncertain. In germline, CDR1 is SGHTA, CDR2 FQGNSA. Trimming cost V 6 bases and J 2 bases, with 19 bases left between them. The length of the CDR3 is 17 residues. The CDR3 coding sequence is TGTGCCAGCAGAGATTGGCTAGGCTCCACTAACACCGGGGAGCTGTTTTTT. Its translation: CASRDWLGSTNTGELFF. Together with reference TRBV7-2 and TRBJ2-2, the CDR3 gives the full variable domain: GAGVSQSPSNKVTEKGKDVELRCDPISGHTALYWYRQSLGQGLEFLIYFQGNSAPDKSGLPSDRFSAERTGGSVSTLTIQRTQQEDSAVYLCASRDWLGSTNTGELFFGEGSRLTVL.

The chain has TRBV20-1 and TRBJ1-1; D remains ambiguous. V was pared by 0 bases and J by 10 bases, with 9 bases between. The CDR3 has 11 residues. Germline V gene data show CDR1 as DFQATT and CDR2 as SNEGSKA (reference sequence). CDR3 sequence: CSARDHQRAFF. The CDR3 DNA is TGCAGTGCTAGAGATCACCAGCGAGCTTTCTTT.

CDR3 residues: CASSQQGATDTQYF. CDR3 bases: TGTGCCAGCAGCCAACAGGGGGCAACAGATACGCAGTATTTT. The J gene is TRBJ2-3, the V gene TRBV11-2; 9 bases fit TRBD1. The germline gives CDR1 SGHAT, CDR2 FQNNGV. V shed 5 bases and J 3 bases; nucleotides not matched to a gene: 3. This CDR3 contains 14 residues.

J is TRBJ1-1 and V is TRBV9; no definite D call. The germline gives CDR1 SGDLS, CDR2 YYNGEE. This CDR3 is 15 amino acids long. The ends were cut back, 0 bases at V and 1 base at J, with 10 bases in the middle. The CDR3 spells CASSVVPSSNTEAFF. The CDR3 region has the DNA TGTGCCAGCAGCGTAGTACCCAGTTCGAACACTGAAGCTTTCTTT.

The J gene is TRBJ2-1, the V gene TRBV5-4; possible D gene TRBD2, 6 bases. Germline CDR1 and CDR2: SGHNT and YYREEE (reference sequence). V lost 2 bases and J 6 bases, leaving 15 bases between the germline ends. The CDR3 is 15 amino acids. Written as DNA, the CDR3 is TGTGCCAGCAGCTTCGCGGGGAGCCATGGCAATGAGCAGTTCTTC. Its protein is CASSFAGSHGNEQFF.

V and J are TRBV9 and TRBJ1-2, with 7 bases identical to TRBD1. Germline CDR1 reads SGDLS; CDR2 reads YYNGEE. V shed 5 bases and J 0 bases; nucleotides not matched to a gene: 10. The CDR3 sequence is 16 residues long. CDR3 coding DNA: TGTGCCAGCAGTGGAACAGGGGACCTAGCTAACTATGGCTACACCTTC. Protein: CASSGTGDLANYGYTF.

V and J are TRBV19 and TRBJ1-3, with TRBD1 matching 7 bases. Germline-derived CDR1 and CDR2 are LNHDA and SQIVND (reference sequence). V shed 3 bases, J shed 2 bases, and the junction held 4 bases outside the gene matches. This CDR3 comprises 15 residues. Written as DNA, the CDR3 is TGTGCCAGTAGTATGGAGGGGACAGCTGGAAACACCATATATTTT. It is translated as CASSMEGTAGNTIYF.